These T cell receptor beta chains were read from a single sample in a study of memory CD4+ T cells and cytomegalovirus serostatus. Here immunoSEQ multiplex PCR was the method, and the copy in TCRdb shows in-frame clones only, minus some. The data hold about 60,000 clones, with 82% observed a single time. The sample consisted of memory CD4+ T cells from blood. The receptors originated from an adult in good health and CMV-seronegative. Some clones in this sample may be carry-over from other donors' samples. Each CDR3 is given with its conserved first and last residue.

CDR3 protein	V gene	J gene
CASSSHRDRDFLSSYNEQFF	TRBV27	TRBJ2-1
CASSGDYNEQFF	TRBV5-1	TRBJ2-1
CASSLMNEQFF	TRBV28	TRBJ2-1
CASSLDLAGRETQYF	TRBV7-2	TRBJ2-5
CASSPSWEQYF	TRBV18	TRBJ2-7
CASSLARTVNTEAFF	TRBV5-4	TRBJ1-1
CASSRDRVNEQYF	TRBV5-4	TRBJ2-7
CASSGLNEQFF	TRBV7-9	TRBJ2-1
CASSGGASGLAKNIQYF	TRBV2	TRBJ2-4
CASSATGTTEAFF	TRBV2	TRBJ1-1
CASLGTGRNNSPLHF	TRBV27	TRBJ1-6
CASRGDRVGGEQYF	TRBV2	TRBJ2-7
CASSHKDRTGGGPQHF	TRBV4-2	TRBJ1-5
CASSLTGSPNTEAFF	TRBV5-6	TRBJ1-1
CAWSAGPNQPQHF	TRBV30	TRBJ1-5
CASSDTGGPNTGELFF	TRBV11-2	TRBJ2-2